One sample yielded the 4 T cell receptor beta chains listed below, sequenced in a study of T cell responses to AZD1222 COVID-19 vaccine. Sequencing used immunoSEQ multiplex PCR; TCRdb keeps in-frame clones, though not all of them. The data contain about 96,000 clones, 90% of them singletons. Sequenced material: peripheral blood, taken on day 0 of AZD1222 vaccination. The receptor source for this set is an adult in good health.

J is TRBJ2-7 and V is TRBV6-5; D may correspond to TRBD1 or TRBD2 (5 bases each). Germline V CDR1 and CDR2: MNHEY, SVGAGI. The CDR3 is 12 amino acids. Trimming pared 11 bases from V and 3 bases from J, leaving 14 bases between. The CDR3 region is CAGGDLIYEQYF. The CDR3 nucleotides are TGTGCCGGTGGGGACCTTATCTACGAGCAGTACTTC.

The J gene is TRBJ2-7, the V gene TRBV6-6; 13 bases agree with TRBD2. The V and J ends lost 2 bases and 6 bases, in that order; junction bases with no gene match: 7. Germline-derived CDR1 and CDR2 are MNHNY and SVGAGI (reference sequence). The CDR3 is 16 residues long. The CDR3 region is CASSYRTSGSFFEQYF. In DNA form, the CDR3 reads TGTGCCAGCAGTTACCGGACTAGCGGGAGTTTTTTCGAGCAGTACTTC.

This clone was found once. The chain joins TRBV7-2 to TRBJ1-2; D is undetermined. From germline, CDR1 is SGHTA and CDR2 FQGNSA. V was pared by 5 bases and J by 5 bases, with 9 bases between. The CDR3 runs to 12 residues. The CDR3 region is CASSTSPYGYTF. As DNA, the CDR3 is TGTGCCAGCAGCACAAGCCCATATGGCTACACCTTC.

This chain links TRBV5-6 with TRBJ2-7; no definite D call. Per germline, CDR1 SGHDT and CDR2 YYEEEE. Trimming removed 4 bases at V and 1 base at J, with 6 bases between. The length of the CDR3 is 12 residues. CDR3 sequence: CASSGSSYEQYF. Here the CDR3 DNA reads TGTGCCAGCAGCGGAAGTTCCTACGAGCAGTACTTC. Combining the CDR3 with reference TRBV5-6 and TRBJ2-7 gives the whole variable domain DAGVTQSPTHLIKTRGQQVTLRCSPKSGHDTVSWYQQALGQGPQFIFQYYEEEERQRGNFPDRFSGHQFPNYSSELNVNALLLGDSALYLCASSGSSYEQYFGPGTRLTVT.